The 8 T cell receptor beta chains below come from one sample, sequenced in a study of tumor-infiltrating lymphocytes in oesophageal squamous cell carcinoma. TCRdb redid the calling of the PCR reads with MiXCR, one entry per CDR3 protein. The table has 7,500 to 9,500 distinct CDR3 sequences, roughly two thirds seen once; the top ten hold about a third. Sequencing input: esophageal tumor tissue. All receptors derive from a female donor with esophageal squamous cell carcinoma.

In this sample, this clonotype turned up a few times. The J gene is TRBJ2-1, the V gene TRBV27; 7 nucleotides align to TRBD1. Trimming at V came to 6 bases and at J to 3 bases, leaving 8 bases not matched to a gene. In germline, CDR1 is MNHEY, CDR2 SMNVEV (reference sequence). CDR3 length: 15 residues. CDR3 residues: CASRNRGGFYNEQFF. The CDR3 coding sequence is TGTGCCAGCAGGAACAGGGGTGGGTTCTACAATGAGCAGTTCTTC.

This clonotype appeared a few times. Here the CDR3 reads CASSLTGGEVETQYF. The CDR3 DNA is TGTGCCAGCAGCTTAACGGGCGGGGAGGTGGAGACCCAGTACTTC. V is TRBV7-3 and J is TRBJ2-4, with a possible D match to TRBD2 (6 bases). Gene TRBJ2-5 matches the end of the DNA better, so the J call may be wrong. The CDR3 sequence is 15 residues long. Per germline, CDR1 SGHTA and CDR2 FQGTGA.

CDR3 sequence (DNA): TGTGCCAGCAGCTTAGTGACAGCTTCCTACGAGCAGTTCTTC. Protein sequence: CASSLVTASYEQFF. J is TRBJ2-1 and V is TRBV7-2; TRBD1 might be the D (5 bases). V was pared by 1 base and J by 10 bases, with 14 bases between. Per germline, CDR1 SGHTA and CDR2 FQGNSA. The CDR3 spans 14 residues.

The chain joins TRBV7-9 to TRBJ2-5, with D uncertain. The ends were cut back, 4 bases at V and 5 bases at J, with 8 bases in the middle. The CDR3 contains 12 residues. Germline lookup yields CDR1 SEHNR and CDR2 FQNEAQ (reference sequence). The CDR3 sequence: CASSSEWETQYF. The CDR3 DNA sequence: TGTGCCAGCAGCTCCGAATGGGAGACCCAGTACTTC.

V usage is TRBV11-2 and J usage is TRBJ1-2, with a tentative D call TRBD1 (5 bases). CDR3 length: 13 amino acids. V was clipped by 5 bases and J by 4 bases, with 11 bases between them. The V gene's germline CDR1 is SGHAT and CDR2 FQNNGV. CDR3 amino acids: CASSPRQPYGYTF. DNA for the CDR3: TGTGCCAGCAGCCCGAGACAGCCCTATGGCTACACCTTC.

This clonotype was seen a few times. The chain recombines TRBV7-3 with TRBJ2-6; maybe TRBD2 (5 bases). This CDR3 region has 16 residues. The V and J ends lost 5 bases and 1 base respectively, with 12 bases between them. Germline values: CDR1 SGHTA, CDR2 FQGTGA. The CDR3 sequence: CASSPPGSSGANVLTF. The DNA for the CDR3 is TGTGCCAGCAGCCCGCCTGGGAGTTCTGGGGCCAACGTCCTGACTTTC.

This clonotype appeared a single time. This sequence joins TRBV7-3 and TRBJ2-5; 11 bases fit TRBD1. There are 15 residues in the CDR3. The germline gives CDR1 SGHTA, CDR2 FQGTGA. V gave up 4 bases and J gave up 2 bases; unmatched junction bases: 3. DNA of the CDR3: TGTGCCAGCAGCTCGGGACAGGGGGGACAAGAGACCCAGTACTTC. It specifies CASSSGQGGQETQYF.

This chain joins TRBV18 and TRBJ1-1; D may be TRBD1 (5 bases). The CDR3 has 13 amino acids. Germline V gene data show CDR1 as KGHSH and CDR2 as LQKENI. The V and J ends lost 6 bases and 3 bases respectively, with 11 bases between them. CDR3 loop: CASSGTAYTEAFF. Written as DNA, the CDR3 is TGTGCCAGCTCCGGGACGGCGTACACTGAAGCTTTCTTT. Variable domain in full (rest from reference TRBV18 and TRBJ1-1): NAGVMQNPRHLVRRRGQEARLRCSPMKGHSHVYWYRQLPEEGLKFMVYLQKENIIDESGMPKERFSAEFPKEGPSILRIQQVVRGDSAAYFCASSGTAYTEAFFGQGTRLTVV.